The present TCR beta chain was sequenced within a study of cytomegalovirus exposure and HLA in healthy donors (dated by TCRdb to 2016 to 2017). Study-wide context: According to an earlier analysis of a few hundred of the donors, some 170 million T cells yielded 90 million to 130 million unique TCR beta sequences and approximately 280 Gb of sequence data. An early release covering about 600 HLA-typed donors comprised 300 to 350 gigabases of sequencing data and around 86 million unique TCR sequences. Among the roughly 430 genotyped donors, about 83% belonged to the genetic ancestry cluster associated with self-reported Caucasian donors. The study aimed to test whether signatures of past pathogen exposure could be identified by cataloging public T cell receptors. Using immunosequencing, the study profiled T cell repertoires from around 680 subjects and related those repertoires to cytomegalovirus serostatus. A separate validation cohort of about 110 different subjects was used in addition to the roughly 700-subject first cohort. To predict cytomegalovirus infection status, the study combined high-throughput TCR immunosequencing, statistical association of individual TCRs with disease status, and machine learning. A later analysis re-analyzed previously published TCR beta repertoires from approximately 670 donors and added high-resolution HLA genotyping to study TCR occurrence patterns. Rather than using new phenotypic data, the later analysis identified candidate immune exposures from TCR beta sequences and from how often those sequences occurred across donors. An earlier analysis of around 580 of the donors used high-throughput TCR beta sequencing to judge whether each TCR beta V gene segment behaved as functional or pseudogenic. Donor age, sex, ethnicity and CMV serostatus were compiled alongside the repertoire data. In a later genetic analysis, genome-wide SNP genotypes for about 55% of the roughly 700 donors were used, and that subset was treated as a discovery cohort. All discovery cohort repertoires had been generated on a single sequencing platform. Class I and class II HLA loci were covered by the typing at four-digit resolution. Typing coverage differed by locus: A, B, C, DRB1 and DQB1 were typed in roughly 620-640 donors, DQA1 in approximately 520, DPA1 in approximately 610, and DPB1 in approximately 450. A handful of DR-DQ haplotypes were handled as single units for association and clustering because linkage in the cohort was strong. On average, roughly 240,000 unique TCR beta nucleotide sequences were sequenced per donor among roughly 430 genotyped donors of the cohort, with about 19% of those sequences being non-productive.

The cohort consisted of 600 or so healthy bone marrow donors. All cohort members were sampled while nominally healthy, although unrecorded immune exposures were likely present. CMV serostatus was recorded as positive for about 300 and negative for about 50% of the roughly 670 cohort members, whereas no CMV serostatus was recorded for the donor in question. A peripheral blood sample was provided by each donor, and peripheral blood mononuclear cells were used for TCR beta sequencing. Genomic DNA was extracted from the blood cell samples with the Qiagen DNeasy Blood Extraction Kit. Points the paper makes about the study in general: Because counts were too low, seventeen rarely observed V segments, including chromosome 9 orphons, were left out of the earlier analysis of a few hundred of the donors. In an earlier analysis of some 500 of the donors, most TCR beta V segments were observed in productive rearrangements about 87% or about 30% of the time, broadly matching IMGT annotations. Strong co-occurrence of HLA alleles, especially DR and DQ, made assigning TCR associations to individual alleles difficult. A further reported finding was that TCR beta sequences accurately predicted the HLA-A and HLA-B alleles for most subjects in the first cohort. In a later analysis, HLA-associated TCR beta chains were found to be more clonally expanded and to have lower generation probabilities than equally common non-associated chains. A group of highly shared sequence variants was considered likely to be a technical artifact of the sequencing pipeline. Most CMV-associated TCR beta chains appeared to be HLA-restricted in a later analysis, and the HLA associations seemed to be driven largely by CMV exposure. Only TCR beta chains were sequenced in this cohort, and the absence of alpha or paired-chain data limited detectable features. In vitro tests confirmed that three of the cytomegalovirus-associated TCR beta chains recognize cytomegalovirus antigens. The study listed 150 to 200 TCR beta chains as associated with cytomegalovirus. A later analysis associated about 17,000 TCR beta sequences with specific HLA alleles at a false discovery rate of 0.05. Most TCR sequences were seen in very few donors, while some public TCRs were found in many individuals. A later genetic analysis reported fewer N-insertions in productive TCRs among donors in an Asian-associated ancestry cluster than the roughly 690-donor mean. Presence/absence analyses assumed roughly uniform sequencing depth across donors, an assumption that may not hold. For the cohort, immune exposure information was limited to CMV serostatus. It was suggested by the authors that the approach could potentially be generalized to other disease states and immunological phenotypes. In a later analysis, several top co-occurrence clusters were reported to appear linked to parvovirus B19, influenza, CMV and Epstein-Barr virus. According to a later analysis, TCR association rates differed among HLA loci, with DRB1 alleles showing the most associated TCRs and HLA-C alleles showing the fewest. Linkage disequilibrium might explain the correlated functional status among segregating V segments, but an unknown experimental factor could not be excluded. An association between a missense DCLRE1C variant and V-gene and J-gene trimming of TCR beta chains was found in a later genetic analysis and replicated in an independent cohort. Because HLA typing was missing for some donors at each locus, association tests included only the typed subset. In both the original and validation cohorts, the classifier was reported to diagnose cytomegalovirus status with high specificity and sensitivity.

Regarding this clone: The antigen it binds to is not known. Within one base of it there is no much larger clone, and no base qualities were kept.

Library construction relied on the immunoSEQ multiplex PCR assay. A mixture of 60 forward primers for TCR Vbeta segments and 13 reverse primers for TCR Jbeta segments was used in the multiplex PCR. Amplification of the CDR3 region of rearranged TCR beta genes was performed with a multiplex PCR assay on genomic DNA. On the Illumina HiSeq System, the amplified TCR beta libraries were sequenced as 87-base-pair reads. In the original analysis: A later analysis tallied around 80 million unique TCR beta chains across the 650 to 750 repertoires, and approximately 12 million of those chains were shared by two or more donors. A nearest-neighbor algorithm error-corrected the raw reads and collapsed the reads into unique sequences, merging closely related sequences to remove PCR and sequencing errors. V, D and J gene segments were assigned by aligning CDR3 sequences to IMGT reference sequences. For a sequence to be retained, a match of at least six nucleotides to both a V gene segment and a J gene segment was required. A rearrangement was called productive if the CDR3 had no stop codons and remained in frame with V and J, and every other rearrangement was called non-productive. Following IMGT convention, CDR3 was defined as the stretch from the second conserved V-encoded cysteine to the conserved J-encoded phenylalanine. Sequences without an unambiguous match to a single V gene segment were excluded from the earlier analysis of approximately 560 of the donors. In an earlier analysis of some 590 of the donors, a V segment was called functional when productive rearrangements were above 56.7%, and segregating when the standard deviation between donors exceeded 5%. A statistical classification framework was built to diagnose cytomegalovirus status from the catalog of TCR beta chain sequences. In a later analysis, V and J genes were assigned by comparing TCR nucleotide sequences against IMGT/GENE-DB human TR gene sequences. Using the TCRdist pipeline, a later analysis assigned CDR3 sequences along with most-parsimonious VDJ recombination scenarios. In a later analysis, each TCR beta chain was defined by its CDR3 amino acid sequence together with its V-gene family, and reads lacking a unique V-gene family were excluded. As a way to deal with suspected cross-contamination and a sequencing artifact, a later analysis dropped 592 nucleotide sequences that were highly shared and had low generation probability. In a later analysis, a clonal expansion index was calculated for each public chain from normalized within-repertoire ranks of inferred template counts. A later analysis computed generation probabilities with a VDJ recombination model fitted to out-of-frame rearrangements, and checked the results against IGoR. A later analysis scored TCR-TCR, TCR-HLA and TCR-CMV co-occurrence with hypergeometric tests, applying a repertoire-size bias correction to TCR pairs. In a later analysis, false discovery rates were estimated by permuting HLA or CMV assignments 20 times. In a later analysis, co-occurring TCRs were grouped using DBSCAN, with TCRdist sequence similarity added in when clustering inside HLA-allele-positive subsets. Repertoires with fewer than 30,000 or more than 120,000 public chains were left out of co-occurrence clustering, as were several repertoires with anomalous nucleotide sharing. TCRdb stores this immuneACCESS table with in-frame sequences only. Part of the clones is absent; in the studies checked, under half of the shortfall reflects unresolved V genes, and no reason is known for the rest. V and J calls and clone size follow that table, whereas D and trimming were derived from the DNA. The sample table holds about 130,000 clones, of which roughly 77% were seen once. The top ten hold around 4.8% of the sample.

The sample consisted of PBMCs. The clonotype originates from a man younger than 45 in good health.

The CDR3 corresponds to CASSSRGEQYF. The nucleotide sequence is TGCGCCAGCAGCTCCAGAGGTGAGCAGTACTTC. The chain employs TRBV5-1 and TRBJ2-7; a confident D gene designation cannot be given. Deletion took 3 bases off V and 7 bases off J, with a span of 8 bases between the germline ends. The CDR3 goes from the cysteine to the phenylalanine over 11 residues. Of the read, only the CDR3 DNA is kept; its 33 bases are in frame from base 1. Looking up the germline V gene yields CDR1 SGHRS and CDR2 YFSETQ.